The text below deals with one T cell receptor beta chain. Other DNA sequences in the sample encode the same CDR3. Assay: immunoSEQ multiplex PCR; the TCRdb copy retains only in-frame clones and omits some. The sample has approximately 190,000 clones; approximately 79% are singletons. The data are from a study of blood T cell repertoires in COVID-19. Study details: Samples taken during acute and convalescent COVID-19 were collected in the United States, Italy and Spain.

From germline, CDR1 is GTSNPN and CDR2 SVGIG (reference sequence). The V end lost 2 bases, the J end lost 4 bases, and 9 bases lay between the germline ends. The CDR3 is 12 amino acids. Sequenced sample: peripheral blood. This receptor was identified in a young man with active or convalescent COVID-19. This chain joins TRBV30 and TRBJ2-7; D not resolved. This CDR3 reads CAWSRGNYEQYV. CDR3 sequence (DNA): TGTGCCTGGAGTAGAGGCAATTACGAGCAGTACGTC.